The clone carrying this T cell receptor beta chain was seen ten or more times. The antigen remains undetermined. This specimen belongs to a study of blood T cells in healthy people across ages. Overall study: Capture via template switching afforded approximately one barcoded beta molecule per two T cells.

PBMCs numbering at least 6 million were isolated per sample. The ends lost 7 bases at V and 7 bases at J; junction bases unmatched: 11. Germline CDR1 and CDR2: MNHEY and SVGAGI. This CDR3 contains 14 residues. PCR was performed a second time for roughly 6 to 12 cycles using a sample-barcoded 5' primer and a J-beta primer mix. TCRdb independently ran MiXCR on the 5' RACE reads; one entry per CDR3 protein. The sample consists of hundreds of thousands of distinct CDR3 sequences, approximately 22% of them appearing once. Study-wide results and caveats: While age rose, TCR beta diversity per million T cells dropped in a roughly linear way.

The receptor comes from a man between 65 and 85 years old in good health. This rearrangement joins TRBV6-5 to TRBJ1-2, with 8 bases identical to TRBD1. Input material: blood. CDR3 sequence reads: CASTRHGTGIGYTF. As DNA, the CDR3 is TGTGCCAGCACTCGTCATGGGACAGGAATTGGCTACACCTTC.